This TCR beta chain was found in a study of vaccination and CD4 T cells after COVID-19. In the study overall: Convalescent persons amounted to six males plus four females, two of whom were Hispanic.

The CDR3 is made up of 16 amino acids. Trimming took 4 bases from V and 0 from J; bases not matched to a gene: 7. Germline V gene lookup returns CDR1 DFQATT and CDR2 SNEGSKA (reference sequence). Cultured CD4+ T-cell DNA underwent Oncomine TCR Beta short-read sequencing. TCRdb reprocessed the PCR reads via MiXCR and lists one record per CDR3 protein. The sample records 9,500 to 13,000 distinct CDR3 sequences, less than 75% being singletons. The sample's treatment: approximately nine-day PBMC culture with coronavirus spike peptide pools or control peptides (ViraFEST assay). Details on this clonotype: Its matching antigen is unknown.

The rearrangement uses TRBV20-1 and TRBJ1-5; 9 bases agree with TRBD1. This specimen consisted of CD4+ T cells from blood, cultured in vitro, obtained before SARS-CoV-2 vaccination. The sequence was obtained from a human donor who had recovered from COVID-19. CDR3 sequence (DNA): TGCAGTGCTAAGGGACAGGGCTCGATTAGCAATCAGCCCCAGCATTTT. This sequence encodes CSAKGQGSISNQPQHF.